The rows below give T cell receptor beta chains drawn from one sample of a study of blood T cell repertoires in COVID-19. Only in-frame clones appear in the TCRdb table, and some are missing; sequencing was by immunoSEQ multiplex PCR. Of 180,000 or so clones in the sample, 80% to 90% were seen once. The sequenced material came from PBMCs or T cells enriched from blood (not recorded which). Source of these receptors: a woman aged 45-59 years in a cohort exposed to, infected with or recovered from COVID-19 (not recorded which). Both conserved end residues are part of each CDR3. The D gene is left open where the match is weak. Clone size is shown for a subset of rows, as once, few, many or a class of expanded clone.

NA NA TRBJ2-7 TRBV28 TGTGCCAGCAGCCCCGGGTCAACGGTGTACGAGCAGTACTTC CASSPGSTVYEQYF
NA NA TRBJ1-2 TRBV5-6 TGTGCCAGCAGCCAAGTAGGCGGAAACTATGGCTACACCTTC CASSQVGGNYGYTF
NA TRBD2 TRBJ2-2 TRBV29-1 TGCAGCGTTGGGGCTAGCGGGGGCACCGGGGAGCTGTTTTTT CSVGASGGTGELFF
NA TRBD2 TRBJ2-3 TRBV4-1 TGCGCCAGCAGCCAAGAGAGAACTAGCGGAAGCACAGATACGCAGTATTTT CASSQERTSGSTDTQYF
once TRBD2 TRBJ2-1 TRBV23-1 TGCGCCAGCAGTCAAACATTTCCGGGACTAGCAGTTGGTGAGCAGTTCTTC CASSQTFPGLAVGEQFF
NA TRBD2 TRBJ2-5 TRBV5-1 TGCGCCAGCAGCTTTAGCGGGAGGGCGTCTATCGAGACCCAGTACTTC CASSFSGRASIETQYF
NA NA TRBJ2-7 TRBV5-1 TGCGCCAGCAGCTTCTCTGGTAGCGCCGGAGAGCAGTACTTC CASSFSGSAGEQYF
NA NA TRBJ2-1 TRBV28 TGTGCCAGCAGTTTCAGGGTAGTCAATGAGCAGTTCTTC CASSFRVVNEQFF
NA NA TRBJ1-2 TRBV19 TGTGCCAGTACCACCCTCCTAGAAGCTCCCGGCTACACCTTC CASTTLLEAPGYTF
NA NA TRBJ1-2 TRBV6-2/TRBV6-3 TGTGCCAGCAGCTCGTGGGGAGGGCAGACCAAAAACTATGGCTACACCTTC CASSSWGGQTKNYGYTF
NA NA TRBJ2-2 TRBV7-9 TGTGCCAGCAGCTTCACCCAACAGGGAACCGGGGAGCTGTTTTTT CASSFTQQGTGELFF
few TRBD1 TRBJ1-2 TRBV4-2 TGTGCCAGCAGCCCCAGGCGAGGGGGCGCAGAATCTAGTGGCTACACCTTC CASSPRRGGAESSGYTF
NA NA TRBJ1-3 TRBV27 TGTGCCAGCAGTTCGTCTCAGGGTCACGGAAACACCATATATTTT CASSSSQGHGNTIYF
NA NA TRBJ2-7 TRBV4-1 TGCGCCAGCAGCCAAACAGGGTCCCAGCCCGCCTACGAGCAGTACTTC CASSQTGSQPAYEQYF
few TRBD1 TRBJ1-2 TRBV5-6 TGTGCCAGCAGCCTAGGACAGGCTTCCTATGGCTACACCTTC CASSLGQASYGYTF
once NA TRBJ1-1 TRBV25-1 TGTGCCAGCAGTGAACGACTCGGTACAGGGAACACTGAAGCTTTCTTT CASSERLGTGNTEAFF
NA NA TRBJ2-7 TRBV7-6 TGTGCCAGCAGCTCGCCGACAGCCAACGCTGACTCCTACGAGCAGTACTTC CASSSPTANADSYEQYF
NA NA TRBJ1-2 TRBV13 TGTGCCAGCAGCTTCGGGGAAGAAGGGCATGGCTACACCTTC CASSFGEEGHGYTF
NA NA TRBJ2-1 TRBV28 TGTGCCAGCAGTAGCGGACTAACTAACAATGAGCAGTTCTTC CASSSGLTNNEQFF
NA NA TRBJ1-1 TRBV7-9 TGTGCCAGCAGCTTAGCTCTACCTGGGCAGACTGAAGCTTTCTTT CASSLALPGQTEAFF
NA NA TRBJ1-1 TRBV30 TGTGCCTGGAAAGGGAGGGGGGGCGCCCTGAACACTGAAGCTTTCTTT CAWKGRGGALNTEAFF
NA TRBD1 TRBJ1-1 TRBV10-2 TGCGCCAGCAGTACAGGGGAGAGGACTGAAGCTTTCTTT CASSTGERTEAFF
once NA TRBJ1-1 TRBV29-1 TGCAGCGTCAGCAGGTCAATGAACACTGAAGCTTTCTTT CSVSRSMNTEAFF
NA NA TRBJ2-7 TRBV7-9 TGTGCCAGCAGCTTACGAGATTTAAGGGAGTACGAGCAGTACTTC CASSLRDLREYEQYF
NA TRBD1 TRBJ1-5 TRBV19 TGTGCCAGTAGCCCTACAGGGGGGGTTTGGGCCCAGCATTTT CASSPTGGVWAQHF
NA TRBD1 TRBJ1-4 TRBV28 TGTGCCAGCAGAAAGCCGGGACAGGGGGCTGAAAAACTGTTTTTT CASRKPGQGAEKLFF
NA NA TRBJ1-3 TRBV18 TGTGCCAGCTCACCGTTTTCAGAGGCCCCTGGAAACACCATATATTTT CASSPFSEAPGNTIYF
NA NA TRBJ1-3 TRBV4-2 TGTGCCAGCAGCCAATTCTTCGTGAGCTCTGGAAACACCATATATTTT CASSQFFVSSGNTIYF
NA TRBD1 TRBJ1-3 TRBV28 TGTGCCAGCAGCTCATACAGGGGCTCTGGAAACACCATATATTTT CASSSYRGSGNTIYF
NA TRBD2 TRBJ2-1 TRBV19 TGTGCCAGTAGTATAGCAGGTCTAGCGGGGGCCAACAATGAGCAGTTCTTC CASSIAGLAGANNEQFF
NA NA TRBJ2-3 TRBV12-3/TRBV12-4 TGTGCCAGCAGACTACTCGGCACAGATACGCAGTATTTT CASRLLGTDTQYF
NA NA TRBJ2-7 TRBV7-2 TGTGCCAGCAGCTGGGCCGCAGCCTACGAGCAGTACTTC CASSWAAAYEQYF
NA TRBD2 TRBJ2-2 TRBV4-1 TGCGCCAGCAGCCAAAGACTAGCGGGGGGGCCTGGGGAGCTGTTTTTT CASSQRLAGGPGELFF
NA TRBD1 TRBJ2-1 TRBV27 TGTGCCAGCACCCTCTTGGGACAGTCCTACAATGAGCAGTTCTTC CASTLLGQSYNEQFF
NA NA TRBJ2-1 TRBV6-6 TGTGCCAGCAGTTACTCGAAAAGCGAGAATGAGCAGTTCTTC CASSYSKSENEQFF
NA NA TRBJ1-6 TRBV28 TGTGCCAGCAGCTCAGGGACATCCCAGGAGAATTCACCCCTCCACTTT CASSSGTSQENSPLHF
NA TRBD1 TRBJ2-7 TRBV3-1/TRBV3-2 TGTGCCAGCACTCCTAACGACGGGACAGACTACGAGCAGTACTTC CASTPNDGTDYEQYF
NA NA TRBJ1-1 TRBV19 TGTGCCAGTACCGGGGGGCACACTGAAGCTTTCTTT CASTGGHTEAFF
NA NA TRBJ2-7 TRBV5-1 TGCGCCAGCAGCTTGGGGACTACCGGCATGGAGCAGTACTTC CASSLGTTGMEQYF
NA TRBD2 TRBJ2-5 TRBV27 TGTGCCAGCAGTCCGGGGACTAGCGGAGTTCAAGAGACCCAGTACTTC CASSPGTSGVQETQYF
NA TRBD2 TRBJ2-2 TRBV11-3 TGTGCCAGCAGCTTAGGCCCGAGACTAGCGGGAGACACCGGGGAGCTGTTTTTT CASSLGPRLAGDTGELFF
NA NA TRBJ2-7 TRBV2 TGTGCCAGCAGTGAAGCGAAGTCAGGGCTAAGCTCCTACGAGCAGTACTTC CASSEAKSGLSSYEQYF
NA NA TRBJ1-4 TRBV18 TGTGCCAGCTCACCCCAGGACAGAACTAATGAAAAACTGTTTTTT CASSPQDRTNEKLFF
NA NA TRBJ1-6 TRBV28 TGTGCCAGCAGTTTTTCCCCTAAAGCCTCTTCGACAGGTCCCTATAATTCACCCCTCCACTTT CASSFSPKASSTGPYNSPLHF
once NA TRBJ2-7 TRBV5-6 TGTGCCAGCAGCATGGGACTCAGCTCCTACGAGCAGTACTTC CASSMGLSSYEQYF
NA NA TRBJ2-7 TRBV18 TGTGCCAGCTCCCCAGGAGCAGAGGGCGAGCAGTACTTC CASSPGAEGEQYF
NA TRBD1 TRBJ1-2 TRBV19 TGTGCCAGTAGTATCCAAGACAGGGGTGGCTACACCTTC CASSIQDRGGYTF
NA TRBD1 TRBJ2-2 TRBV7-2 TGTGCCAGCAGCAGAGGACAGGTCTGGACCGGGGAGCTGTTTTTT CASSRGQVWTGELFF
NA NA TRBJ2-1 TRBV5-6 TGTGCCAGCAGCTTGGTCGATGAGCAGTTCTTC CASSLVDEQFF
NA TRBD1 TRBJ2-5 TRBV18 TGTGCCAGCTCACCGATACGGGACAGGGGTTGGGAGACCCAGTACTTC CASSPIRDRGWETQYF
NA NA TRBJ1-3 TRBV28 TGTGCCAGCAGCCTACAGGGCTCTGGAAACACCATATATTTT CASSLQGSGNTIYF
NA TRBD2 TRBJ2-1 TRBV7-9 TGTGCCAGCAGCTTCGGGGGGGCCGTTGAGCAGTTCTTC CASSFGGAVEQFF
NA TRBD2 TRBJ2-1 TRBV13 TGTGCCAGCAGCTTAGGCTCGGGACTAGCGGGAGCTACGACCTACAATGAGCAGTTCTTC CASSLGSGLAGATTYNEQFF
NA NA TRBJ1-1 TRBV5-6 TGTGCCAGCAGCTTGGGGTGGCTAGCTGGCACTGAAGCTTTCTTT CASSLGWLAGTEAFF
NA NA TRBJ1-1 TRBV29-1 TGCAGCGTTGAAGAGTCAGAGAACACTGAAGCTTTCTTT CSVEESENTEAFF
NA NA TRBJ2-3 TRBV7-2 TGTGCCAGCAGTCAACAAGCCGGGACTTCACCCACAGATACGCAGTATTTT CASSQQAGTSPTDTQYF
once TRBD1 TRBJ2-7 TRBV15 TGTGCCACCAGCAGGAACAGGGGAACCTACGAGCAGTACTTC CATSRNRGTYEQYF
NA TRBD1 TRBJ2-2 TRBV5-5 TGTGCCAGCAGCTTACTGGGACAGGGGAAATCCGGGGAGCTGTTTTTT CASSLLGQGKSGELFF
NA NA TRBJ2-7 TRBV19 TGTGCCAGTAGTATAGGGCGGGAAACCTACGAGCAGTACTTC CASSIGRETYEQYF
NA NA TRBJ2-1 TRBV4-1 TGCGCCAGCAGCCAGAGAACAGGGATTGCGAACAATGAGCAGTTCTTC CASSQRTGIANNEQFF